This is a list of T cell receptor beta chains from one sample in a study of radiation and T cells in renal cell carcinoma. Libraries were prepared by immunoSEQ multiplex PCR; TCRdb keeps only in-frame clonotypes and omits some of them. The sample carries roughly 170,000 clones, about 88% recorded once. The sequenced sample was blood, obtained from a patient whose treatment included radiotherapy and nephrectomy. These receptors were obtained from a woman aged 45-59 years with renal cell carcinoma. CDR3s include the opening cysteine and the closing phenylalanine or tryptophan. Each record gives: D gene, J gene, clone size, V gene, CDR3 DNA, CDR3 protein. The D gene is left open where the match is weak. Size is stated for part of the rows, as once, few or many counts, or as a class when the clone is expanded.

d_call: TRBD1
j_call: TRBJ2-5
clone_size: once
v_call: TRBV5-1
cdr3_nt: TGCGCCAGCAGCTTGCCTACAGGGGGCCCCCAAGAGACCCAGTACTTC
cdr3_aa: CASSLPTGGPQETQYF

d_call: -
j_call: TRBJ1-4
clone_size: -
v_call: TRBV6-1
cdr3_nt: TGTGCCAGCAGTGAGCTGGGGGAAAAACTGTTTTTT
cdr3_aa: CASSELGEKLFF

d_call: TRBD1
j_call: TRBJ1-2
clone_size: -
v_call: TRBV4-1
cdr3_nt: TGCGCCAGCAGCCCAGGGGGCTTCTATGGCTACACCTTC
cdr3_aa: CASSPGGFYGYTF

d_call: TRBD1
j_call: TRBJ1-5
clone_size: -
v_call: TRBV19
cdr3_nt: TGTGCCAGTAGTATCAGGACAGGGGAAGGGGATAGCAATCAGCCCCAGCATTTT
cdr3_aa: CASSIRTGEGDSNQPQHF

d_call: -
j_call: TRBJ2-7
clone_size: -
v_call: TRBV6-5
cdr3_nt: TGTGCCTCCATGGGGCAGGGACCCTACGAGCAGTACTTC
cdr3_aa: CASMGQGPYEQYF

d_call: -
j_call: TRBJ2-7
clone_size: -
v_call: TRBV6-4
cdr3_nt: TGTGCCAGCAGTGACTCTTTGGAGTACGAGCAGTACTTC
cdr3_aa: CASSDSLEYEQYF

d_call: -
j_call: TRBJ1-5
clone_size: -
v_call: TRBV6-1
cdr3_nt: TGTGCCAGCAGTGAGCGTGAATCTCAGCCCCAGCATTTT
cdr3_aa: CASSERESQPQHF

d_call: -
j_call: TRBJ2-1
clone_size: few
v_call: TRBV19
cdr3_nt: TGTGCCAGTAGTGGGGGTGAGCAGTTCTTC
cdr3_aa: CASSGGEQFF

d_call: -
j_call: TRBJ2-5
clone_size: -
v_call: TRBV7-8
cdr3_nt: TGTGCCAGCACCCCCTATCAAGAGACCCAGTACTTC
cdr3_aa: CASTPYQETQYF

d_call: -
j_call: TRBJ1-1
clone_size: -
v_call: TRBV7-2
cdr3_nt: TGTGCCAGCAGCTTAAGTAATACTGAAGCTTTCTTT
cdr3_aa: CASSLSNTEAFF

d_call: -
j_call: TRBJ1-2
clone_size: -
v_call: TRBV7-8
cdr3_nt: TGTGCCAGCGCCCCGATCGGAGGGGCCAACTATGGCTACACCTTC
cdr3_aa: CASAPIGGANYGYTF

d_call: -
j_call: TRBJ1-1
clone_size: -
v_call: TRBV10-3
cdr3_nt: TGTGCCATCAGTGATGAGGGGAGTGGTCGCACTGAAGCTTTCTTT
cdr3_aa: CAISDEGSGRTEAFF

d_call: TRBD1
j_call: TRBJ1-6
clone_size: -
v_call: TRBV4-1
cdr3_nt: TGCGCCAGCAGCCAGGACCGACAGGGCCGTGTTTCACCCCTCCACTTT
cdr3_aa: CASSQDRQGRVSPLHF

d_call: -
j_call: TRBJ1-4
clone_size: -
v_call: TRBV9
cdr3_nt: TGTGCCAGCAGCGTAGTGGACTCCGGAGGCAAACTGTTTTTT
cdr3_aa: CASSVVDSGGKLFF

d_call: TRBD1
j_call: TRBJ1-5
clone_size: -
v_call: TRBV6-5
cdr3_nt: TGTGCCAGCAGAGAGGACAGGGGTTCCAATCAGCCCCAGCATTTT
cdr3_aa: CASREDRGSNQPQHF

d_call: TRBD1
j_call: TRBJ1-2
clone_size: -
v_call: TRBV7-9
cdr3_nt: TGTGCCAGCAGCTTAGGTTACGGGACAGGCTCCAACTATGGCTACACCTTC
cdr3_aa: CASSLGYGTGSNYGYTF

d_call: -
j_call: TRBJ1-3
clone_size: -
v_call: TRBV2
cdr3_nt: TGTGCCAGCAGGGCGGACGCCGCTGGAAACACCATATATTTT
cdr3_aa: CASRADAAGNTIYF

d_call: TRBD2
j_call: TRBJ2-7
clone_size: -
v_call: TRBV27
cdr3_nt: TGTGCCAGCAGTTTAAAGTCTAGCGGGTGGTACGAGCAGTACTTC
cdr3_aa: CASSLKSSGWYEQYF

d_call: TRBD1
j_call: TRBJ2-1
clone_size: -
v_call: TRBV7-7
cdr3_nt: TGTGCTATCAAAGGGGCAGGGGGCCATGAGCAGTTCTTC
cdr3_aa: CAIKGAGGHEQFF

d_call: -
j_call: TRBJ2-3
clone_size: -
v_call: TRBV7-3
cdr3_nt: TGTGCCAGCAGCTTGAACCCTAGCACAGATACGCAGTATTTT
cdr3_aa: CASSLNPSTDTQYF

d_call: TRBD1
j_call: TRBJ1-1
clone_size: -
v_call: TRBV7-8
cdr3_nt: TGTGCCAGCAGCATATGGGGGACAGGGGTGGGCACTGAAGCTTTCTTT
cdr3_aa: CASSIWGTGVGTEAFF

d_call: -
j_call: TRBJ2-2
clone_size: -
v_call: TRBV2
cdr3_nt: TGTGCCAGCAAAACTTCGGTCGGGGAGCTGTTTTTT
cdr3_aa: CASKTSVGELFF

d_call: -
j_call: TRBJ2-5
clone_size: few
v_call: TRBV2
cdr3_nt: TGTGCCAGCACGCTAGGGACCCTCCAAGAGACCCAGTACTTC
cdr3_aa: CASTLGTLQETQYF

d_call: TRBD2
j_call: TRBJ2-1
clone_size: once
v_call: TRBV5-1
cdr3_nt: TGCGCCAGCAGCACGGGACTATCGGGTGACAATGAGCAGTTCTTC
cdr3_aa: CASSTGLSGDNEQFF

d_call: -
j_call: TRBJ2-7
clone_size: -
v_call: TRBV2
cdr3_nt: TGTGCCAGCAGCCTAAGACTTTCCTACGAGCAGTACTTC
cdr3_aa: CASSLRLSYEQYF

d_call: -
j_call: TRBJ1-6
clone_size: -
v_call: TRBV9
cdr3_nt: TGTGCCAGCAGCGCCTCGGGGGGCCGGGATTCACCCCTCCACTTT
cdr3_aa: CASSASGGRDSPLHF

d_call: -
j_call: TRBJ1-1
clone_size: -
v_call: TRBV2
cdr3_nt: TGTGCCAGCAGTCGACAGATGAACACTGAAGCTTTCTTT
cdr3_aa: CASSRQMNTEAFF

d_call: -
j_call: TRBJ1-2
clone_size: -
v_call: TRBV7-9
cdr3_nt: TGTGCCAGCAGCCCCCCCGTAGGCGGCTATGGCTACACCTTC
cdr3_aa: CASSPPVGGYGYTF

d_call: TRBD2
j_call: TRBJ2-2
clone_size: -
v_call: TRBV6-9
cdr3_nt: TGTGCCAGCATTTCTACGGGCGGACTAGCGGATAACACCGGGGAGCTGTTTTTT
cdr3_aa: CASISTGGLADNTGELFF

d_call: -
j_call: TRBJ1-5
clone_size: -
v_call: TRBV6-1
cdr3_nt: TGTGCCAGCAGTGAATCTCGGGTATTCAATCAGCCCCAGCATTTT
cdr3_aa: CASSESRVFNQPQHF

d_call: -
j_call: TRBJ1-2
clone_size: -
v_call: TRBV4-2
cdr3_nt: TGTGCCAGCAGCCAAGATAATACCTACGGCTACACCTTC
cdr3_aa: CASSQDNTYGYTF

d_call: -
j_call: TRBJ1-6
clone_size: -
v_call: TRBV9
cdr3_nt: TGTGCCAGCAGCGTAGAATCGCAGGGAAATTCACCCCTCCACTTT
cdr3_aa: CASSVESQGNSPLHF

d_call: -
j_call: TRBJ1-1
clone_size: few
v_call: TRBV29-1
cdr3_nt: TGCAGCGTTGAAGGGGCAGGGGCTACGAACACTGAAGCTTTCTTT
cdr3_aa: CSVEGAGATNTEAFF

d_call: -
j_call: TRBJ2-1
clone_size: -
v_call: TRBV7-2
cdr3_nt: TGTGCCAGCAGTGGACAACCTTACAATGAGCAGTTCTTC
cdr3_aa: CASSGQPYNEQFF

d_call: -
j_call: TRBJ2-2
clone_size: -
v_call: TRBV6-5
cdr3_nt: TGTGCCAGCAGCCCACGGGCCGGGGAGCTGTTTTTT
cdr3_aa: CASSPRAGELFF

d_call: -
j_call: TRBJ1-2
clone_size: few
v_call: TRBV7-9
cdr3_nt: TGTGCCAGCAGCTTATCGGTAGGGCAGGGAGGCTACACCTTC
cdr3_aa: CASSLSVGQGGYTF

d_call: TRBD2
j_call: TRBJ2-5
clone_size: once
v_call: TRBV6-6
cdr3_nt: TGTGCCAGCAGTTCGACTAGCGGGGGGGCCCGGGAGACCCAGTACTTC
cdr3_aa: CASSSTSGGARETQYF

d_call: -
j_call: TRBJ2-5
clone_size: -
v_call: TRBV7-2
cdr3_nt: TGTGCCAGCAGCTTGGGGCGGGAGACCCAGTACTTC
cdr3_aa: CASSLGRETQYF

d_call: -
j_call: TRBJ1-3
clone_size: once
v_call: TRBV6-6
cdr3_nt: TGTGCCAGCAGTTACTCGGTCGGAAGCCCCTATCCCATATATTTT
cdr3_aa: CASSYSVGSPYPIYF

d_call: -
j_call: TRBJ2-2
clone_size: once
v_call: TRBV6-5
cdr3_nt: TGTGCCAGCGGTTCGTTGAACACCGGGGAGCTGTTTTTT
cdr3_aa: CASGSLNTGELFF

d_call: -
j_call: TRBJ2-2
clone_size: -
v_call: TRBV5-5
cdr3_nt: TGTGCCAGCAGCTTCAGGGATTCGAACACCGGGGAGCTGTTTTTT
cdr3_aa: CASSFRDSNTGELFF

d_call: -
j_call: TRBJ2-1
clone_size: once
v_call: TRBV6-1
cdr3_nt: TGTGCCGAGGGGGGCAGGGAGGAAAGTGAGCAGTTCTTC
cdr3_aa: CAEGGREESEQFF

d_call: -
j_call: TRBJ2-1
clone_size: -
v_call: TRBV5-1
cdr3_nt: TGCGCCAGCAGCTTGATGGGTAGCGGAACCTCCTACAATGAGCAGTTCTTC
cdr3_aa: CASSLMGSGTSYNEQFF